This T cell receptor (beta chain) stems from a study of cytomegalovirus exposure and HLA in healthy donors. Study results and limitations: Many donors carried some public TCRs, although rarity characterized most TCR sequences. Per a later analysis, HLA-associated TCR beta chains showed more clonal expansion than other, equally common TCR beta chains.

Remarks on this clone: Its antigen is unknown.

Germline CDR1 and CDR2: MDHEN and SYDVKM. V lost 2 bases and J 1 base, leaving 14 bases between the germline ends. The CDR3 covers 16 residues. The PCR was carried out with 60 Vbeta primers and 13 Jbeta primers. Sequenced by immunoSEQ multiplex PCR; TCRdb stores in-frame clones only, minus some. Counted here are over 100,000 clones, about 72% occurring once; the ten biggest clones make up 1.4% to 1.5%. The source material was PBMCs. This receptor was identified in a female donor in good health and CMV-seronegative. The V call is TRBV28, the J call TRBJ1-1; D unresolved. The CDR3 sequence is CASSLIRMSENTEAFF. Here the CDR3 DNA reads TGTGCCAGCAGTTTAATTCGAATGTCAGAGAACACTGAAGCTTTCTTT.